The rows below give T cell receptor beta chains drawn from one sample of a study of blood T cells in healthy people across ages. Via MiXCR, TCRdb re-called the 5' RACE reads, giving one row per CDR3 protein. The table lists 950,000 to 1,200,000 distinct CDR3 sequences, 35% to 40% of them singletons. Sequencing input: blood. These receptors were taken from a man younger than 35 in good health. Both conserved end residues are trimmed from each CDR3.

v_gene: TRBV6-2/TRBV6-3
CDR3aa: ASSYSLGMAQY

v_gene: TRBV29-1
CDR3aa: SVHRHPSDNEQY

v_gene: TRBV7-6
CDR3aa: ASSSDRLSSGNTIY

v_gene: TRBV15
CDR3aa: ATSRENGGRTDTQY

v_gene: TRBV30
CDR3aa: AWSEPPGGYT

v_gene: TRBV5-6
CDR3aa: ASSLATRAKNIQY

v_gene: TRBV7-2
CDR3aa: ASSRRQGGSYEQY

v_gene: TRBV12-5
CDR3aa: ASDSADNEQF

v_gene: TRBV6-6
CDR3aa: ASSYSDRGLNQPQH

v_gene: TRBV6-5
CDR3aa: ASSLQSTDTQY

v_gene: TRBV6-2/TRBV6-3
CDR3aa: ASSYGSIEQF

v_gene: TRBV12-3/TRBV12-4
CDR3aa: ASSMSGTSPETQY

v_gene: TRBV29-1
CDR3aa: SVTQQDSYNEQY

v_gene: TRBV20-1
CDR3aa: SASPGGRTEAF

v_gene: TRBV5-6
CDR3aa: ASSLRVDSQGQPQH

v_gene: TRBV29-1
CDR3aa: SVSPGQGYNEQY

v_gene: TRBV29-1
CDR3aa: SVEAGRSDTQY

v_gene: TRBV20-1
CDR3aa: SARDLLGWGGRTDTQY